The present TCR beta chain was sequenced within a study of siplizumab effects on memory and regulatory T cells (dated by TCRdb to about 2019). Broadly, across the study: The study examined how the anti-CD2 antibody siplizumab affects alloreactive T-cell subsets in allogeneic mixed lymphocyte reactions built from human PBMCs.

This clone has only one observation. Its cognate antigen has yet to be identified. Base qualities are missing; no much larger clone stands one base away. The method was the immunoSEQ multiplex PCR assay. Around 92,000 TCR templates per sample were assayed by the deep sequencing platform. Genomic DNA extracted from sorted T cells was used for TCRbeta CDR3 sequencing. Per the authors' processing: The R programming language was used for clonal analysis of the TCRbeta CDR3 data. Alloreactive CD4+ and CD8+ clones were identified by comparing unstimulated samples to CFSE-low samples taken after the reaction. Regulatory or non-regulatory origin of alloreactive CD4+ clones was assigned by matching sequences to the sorted unstimulated Treg and non-Treg repertoires. TCRdb limited this immuneACCESS table to in-frame rearrangements with V and J called. A share of clones is missing; checked studies link under half to unresolved V genes, and the rest is unexplained. The V and J calls and the clone size are those of that table, but D and trimming were determined from the DNA. In this sample the table shows about 100,000 clones, roughly 94% of which occur a single time. The ten largest clones represent 1.3% of the sample.

Sorted unstimulated T cells, along with proliferating T cells recovered from mixed lymphocyte reactions, underwent TCRbeta CDR3 sequencing. Fresh whole blood from approximately ten HLA-typed healthy donors was used to isolate PBMCs. Unstimulated CD4+ non-regulatory T cells were FACS-sorted to map the origin of alloreactive clones. What the work shows at the level of the full study, not this receptor alone: Siplizumab significantly lowered the cumulative frequency of alloreactive sequences that could be traced to unstimulated CD4+ memory T cells. Unstimulated naive T cells appeared to be more diverse than memory T cells, and naive cells seemed to make a substantial contribution to the alloresponse. Because sequences at frequencies below about 10^-5 were poorly captured, only a minor fraction of alloreactive clones could be mapped back to unstimulated subsets. Among mappable alloreactive CD4+ clones, an average Treg-derived fraction of roughly 71% was observed with siplizumab, compared with roughly 28% in control reactions. Whether proliferating Tregs from siplizumab cultures actually had suppressive function was not functionally confirmed. Roughly 75-96% of proliferating CD4+ or CD8+ clones could not be assigned a naive or memory phenotype.

According to the germline V gene, CDR1 reads MDHEN and CDR2 reads SYDVKM. The CDR3 spans 16 residues, from the cysteine through the phenylalanine. Only the CDR3 region is kept as DNA, spanning 48 bases read in frame from base 1. Unmatched junction bases come to 15, with V trimmed by 7 bases and J by 8 bases. Sequencing was done on a sample of non-Treg CD4+ T cells sorted from blood. Reading the label with the study, this specimen's cell subset or site is: FACS-sorted unstimulated CD4+ non-regulatory T cells. This TCR derives from a human donor in good health. The rearrangement joined TRBV28 to TRBJ2-2; TRBD1 lines up with 8 middle nucleotides. In nucleotide form, the sequence is TGTGCCAGCATTTCTCGGTCAGGGGGCGCCTTAGGGGAGCTGTTTTTT. Protein translation: CASISRSGGALGELFF. The variable domain in full, with residues beyond the CDR3 obtained from the reference TRBV28 and TRBJ2-2 genes, is DVKVTQSSRYLVKRTGEKVFLECVQDMDHENMFWYRQDPGLGLRLIYFSYDVKMKEKGDIPEGYSVSREKKERFSLILESASTNQTSMYLCASISRSGGALGELFFGEGSRLTVL.